One and the same sample provided the 25 T cell receptor beta chains below, sequenced in a study of blood T cell repertoires in COVID-19. TCRdb's copy holds only in-frame clones and misses some; the assay was immunoSEQ multiplex PCR. The table records around 190,000 clones, 70% to 85% of them present only once. The sample consisted of PBMCs or T cells enriched from blood (not recorded which). Receptors were obtained from a woman between 25 and 40 years old who had recovered from COVID-19.

This clone has a count of ten or more. The chain recombines TRBV6-5 with TRBJ1-2; D is perhaps TRBD1 (5 bases). Trimming removed 7 bases at V and 4 bases at J, with 19 bases between. The CDR3 consists of 15 residues. Germline values: CDR1 MNHEY, CDR2 SVGAGI. As DNA, the CDR3 is TGTGCCAGCAACCCAAGCCCCGGGACTATCTATGGCTACACCTTC. Translating it yields CASNPSPGTIYGYTF.

The genes are TRBV24-1 and TRBJ1-4; TRBD1 matches 11 bases. This CDR3 has 15 residues. V shed 3 bases and J 8 bases; nucleotides not matched to a gene: 4. The V gene's germline CDR1 is KGHDR and CDR2 SFDVKD. The CDR3 region has the DNA TGTGCCACCAGTGATGGACAGGGGGCTTTGGAAAAACTGTTTTTT. It specifies CATSDGQGALEKLFF.

The chain carries TRBV19 and TRBJ1-6, with 7 bases aligning to TRBD1. The germline V gene encodes CDR1 LNHDA and CDR2 SQIVND (reference sequence). The CDR3 sequence is 14 residues long. The J segment lost 6 bases and the V segment lost 5 bases, leaving 4 bases of the junction unmatched. CDR3 sequence: CASSLGQVNSPLHF. Here the CDR3 DNA reads TGTGCCAGTAGTCTTGGACAGGTTAATTCACCCCTCCACTTT.

The V gene is TRBV6-5, the J gene TRBJ1-1; 9 bases fit TRBD1. The trim removed 6 bases at V and 4 bases at J, leaving 9 bases unmatched. Germline-derived CDR1 and CDR2 are MNHEY and SVGAGI. CDR3 length: 15 residues. The CDR3 reads CASSDQPTGGTEAFF. The CDR3 coding sequence is TGTGCCAGCAGCGACCAACCGACAGGGGGCACTGAAGCTTTCTTT.

This clone was counted ten times or more. The rearrangement uses TRBV27 and TRBJ2-7, with 7 bases aligning to TRBD2. V was clipped by 5 bases and J by 3 bases; unmatched bases: 13. CDR1 is MNHEY and CDR2 is SMNVEV in the germline V gene (reference sequence). The CDR3 is 16 residues long. For the CDR3, the DNA is TGTGCCAGCAGTACACCGGGACTAACAAACCTCTACGAGCAGTACTTC. This translates into CASSTPGLTNLYEQYF.

The gene calls are TRBV10-2 and TRBJ2-5; 8 bases line up with TRBD2. Germline values: CDR1 WSHSY, CDR2 SAAADI. The length of the CDR3 is 12 residues. V dropped 5 bases and J dropped 5; count of bases not matched to a gene: 1. CDR3 in amino acids: CASSPGGETQYF. The CDR3 bases are TGCGCCAGCAGTCCGGGGGGGGAGACCCAGTACTTC.

The chain uses TRBV4-2 and TRBJ2-1, with a tentative D call TRBD2 (5 bases). Germline loops: CDR1 LGHNA, CDR2 YNFKEQ. Between the trimmed V and J ends, which lost 6 bases and 8 bases, there was a span of 23 bases. The CDR3 sequence is 16 residues long. In DNA, the CDR3 is TGTGCCAGCAGTTCGGGCCCGGTCGCGGGTGGAGATGAGCAGTTCTTC. Translating it yields CASSSGPVAGGDEQFF.

This chain links TRBV18 with TRBJ1-1, with 7 bases lining up with TRBD1. This CDR3 has 14 amino acids. Germline values: CDR1 KGHSH, CDR2 LQKENI. V shed 3 bases, J shed 9 bases, and the junction held 10 bases outside the gene matches. CDR3 DNA sequence: TGTGCCAGCTCACCCCCGGGACAGCGGTATAAAGCTTTCTTT. As protein: CASSPPGQRYKAFF.

The chain carries TRBV19 and TRBJ1-5; no clear D. Per the germline V gene, CDR1 is LNHDA and CDR2 is SQIVND (reference sequence). This CDR3 has 13 residues. V dropped 6 bases and J dropped 6 bases, with 12 bases sitting between them. CDR3 protein: CASSSGSGQPQHF. The CDR3 nucleotides read TGTGCCAGTAGCAGCGGGTCTGGTCAGCCCCAGCATTTT.

The chain couples TRBV27 to TRBJ1-3; no clear D gene. Per germline, CDR1 MNHEY and CDR2 SMNVEV (reference sequence). The CDR3 consists of 15 residues. Trimming cost V 5 bases and J 4 bases, with 15 bases left between them. DNA of the CDR3: TGTGCCAGCAGTCCCCTCGGAGGGTACGGAAACACCATATATTTT. Protein: CASSPLGGYGNTIYF.

This clone was seen more than once but under ten times. CDR3 in amino acids: CASSVLGASGRLNEQFF. CDR3 nucleotides: TGTGCCAGCAGCGTATTAGGGGCTAGCGGGAGGTTGAATGAGCAGTTCTTC. The chain employs TRBV9 and TRBJ2-1; 11 bases align to TRBD2. The V segment lost 1 base and the J segment 7 bases; nucleotides outside the gene matches: 10. From germline, CDR1 is SGDLS and CDR2 YYNGEE. The CDR3 spans 17 residues.

This rearrangement joins TRBV28 to TRBJ2-7; D may be TRBD2 (5 bases). The germline V and J ends were trimmed by 3 bases and 9 bases, with 15 bases remaining between them. CDR1 is MDHEN, CDR2 SYDVKM, per germline. This CDR3 has 13 residues. CDR3 in amino acids: CASSFALDLGQYF. The CDR3 nucleotides are TGTGCCAGCAGTTTTGCGCTGGACTTAGGGCAGTACTTC. Full variable domain (outside the CDR3, taken from reference TRBV28 and TRBJ2-7): DVKVTQSSRYLVKRTGEKVFLECVQDMDHENMFWYRQDPGLGLRLIYFSYDVKMKEKGDIPEGYSVSREKKERFSLILESASTNQTSMYLCASSFALDLGQYFGPGTRLTVT.

This chain links TRBV6-5 with TRBJ2-3; D is unresolved. Germline V CDR1 and CDR2: MNHEY, SVGAGI. The length of the CDR3 is 14 residues. V dropped 1 base and J dropped 1 base, with 6 bases sitting between them. The CDR3 protein is CASSYWQGTDTQYF. In DNA, the CDR3 is TGTGCCAGCAGTTACTGGCAGGGCACAGATACGCAGTATTTT.

The chain joins TRBV5-1 to TRBJ2-2; D is perhaps TRBD1 (6 bases). CDR1 and CDR2 from the germline V gene are SGHRS and YFSETQ. The V and J ends lost 1 base and 6 bases respectively, with 13 bases between them. The CDR3 length is 15 residues. CDR3 DNA: TGCGCCAGCAGCTTGACCGTAGGGGGAGCCGGGGAGCTGTTTTTT. Translation gives CASSLTVGGAGELFF.

This CDR3 is CASSPGPKNIQYF. The CDR3 DNA reads as TGTGCCAGCAGCCCTGGGCCTAAAAACATTCAGTACTTC. V gene TRBV7-6 combines with J gene TRBJ2-4; D is undetermined. The CDR3 is 13 amino acids. V was clipped by 5 bases and J by 4 bases, with 9 bases between them. Germline V gene lookup returns CDR1 SGHVS and CDR2 FNYEAQ.

The chain employs TRBV5-1 and TRBJ1-4, with D tentatively TRBD1 (6 bases). The CDR3 totals 15 residues. Trimming pared 2 bases from V and 6 bases from J, leaving 14 bases between. Germline loops: CDR1 SGHRS, CDR2 YFSETQ. CDR3 DNA sequence: TGCGCCAGCAGCTTTACAGGGAGGGTCGATGAAAAACTGTTTTTT. Encoded protein: CASSFTGRVDEKLFF.

The chain has TRBV7-2 and TRBJ1-2; D might be TRBD1 (5 bases). The CDR3 totals 14 residues. Per the germline V gene, CDR1 is SGHTA and CDR2 is FQGNSA. V gave up 3 bases and J gave up 1 base, with 9 bases separating them. The CDR3 spells CASSFSGINYGYTF. CDR3 nucleotides: TGTGCCAGCAGCTTCTCAGGGATTAACTATGGCTACACCTTC.

The genes are TRBV6-6 and TRBJ2-6; TRBD1 might be the D (5 bases). Trimming removed 2 bases at V and 4 bases at J, with 9 bases between. This CDR3 comprises 15 residues. Germline-derived CDR1 and CDR2 are MNHNY and SVGAGI (reference sequence). The CDR3 nucleotides are TGTGCCAGCAGTTACCCAGGGATGGGGGCCAACGTCCTGACTTTC. Its protein is CASSYPGMGANVLTF.

The rearrangement uses TRBV9 and TRBJ2-3; the match to TRBD1 covers 7 bases. V was clipped by 4 bases and J by 6 bases; unmatched bases: 5. The germline V gene encodes CDR1 SGDLS and CDR2 YYNGEE. This CDR3 is 13 amino acids long. CDR3 sequence: CASSWTGSDTQYF. The CDR3 coding sequence is TGTGCCAGCAGCTGGACAGGATCGGATACGCAGTATTTT.

This clone was recorded a few times. J is TRBJ1-4 and V is TRBV6-5; 8 nucleotides line up with TRBD1. Unmatched junction bases numbered 7, after V lost 0 bases and J lost 7 bases. Germline loops: CDR1 MNHEY, CDR2 SVGAGI. The CDR3 sequence is 16 residues long. CDR3 amino acids: CASSYSGQGFGEKLFF. Here the CDR3 DNA reads TGTGCCAGCAGTTACTCCGGACAGGGTTTTGGTGAAAAACTGTTTTTT.

J is TRBJ2-7 and V is TRBV28; D not resolved. V was cut by 6 bases and J by 6 bases, with 15 bases left in between. The germline V gene encodes CDR1 MDHEN and CDR2 SYDVKM. The CDR3 covers 13 residues. DNA for the CDR3: TGTGCCAGCAGGGTTCTCACGACGGGCGAGCAGTACTTC. Translating it yields CASRVLTTGEQYF.

This clone was found a few times. This chain links TRBV19 with TRBJ1-6; 9 positions agree with TRBD1. J gave up 10 bases and V 4 bases, and 11 bases lay outside the gene matches. The germline CDR1 and CDR2 sequences are LNHDA and SQIVND (reference sequence). The CDR3 length is 16 residues. In nucleotides, the CDR3 is TGTGCCAGTAGTACATCGGGACAGGGCCAAAAGTCACCCCTCCACTTT. This codes for CASSTSGQGQKSPLHF.

The rearrangement links TRBV20-1 to TRBJ2-1, with TRBD2 matching 11 bases. Germline V gene data show CDR1 as DFQATT and CDR2 as SNEGSKA (reference sequence). CDR3 length: 14 amino acids. J was trimmed by 9 bases and V by 3 bases; bases with no gene match: 7. Here the CDR3 reads CSASRLAGGTEQFF. For the CDR3, the DNA is TGCAGTGCTAGTAGGCTAGCGGGAGGTACTGAGCAGTTCTTC.

This clone was found a few times. V and J are TRBV28 and TRBJ2-1; 10 positions agree with TRBD2. Trimming at V came to 4 bases and at J to 6 bases, leaving 6 bases not matched to a gene. The CDR3 is made up of 15 amino acids. Looked up from germline, CDR1 is MDHEN and CDR2 is SYDVKM. DNA of the CDR3: TGTGCCAGCAGTTCGTTAGCGGGGGGCCGCAATGAGCAGTTCTTC. Translated: CASSSLAGGRNEQFF.

The genes are TRBV9 and TRBJ2-2, with D tentatively TRBD1 (5 bases). V shed 1 base and J shed 4 bases, with 11 bases lying between them. Germline-derived CDR1 and CDR2 are SGDLS and YYNGEE. The CDR3 contains 15 residues. The CDR3 nucleotides are TGTGCCAGCAGCGTATTTCAGGGTGGCACCGGGGAGCTGTTTTTT. Translation gives CASSVFQGGTGELFF.